This TCR beta chain stems from a study of beta chain features in type 1 diabetes. Study-level background: Healthy donors, compared against patients, showed similar age, gender and cell yields.

CDR1 is MDHEN, CDR2 SYDVKM, per germline. The CDR3 contains 14 residues. V was cut by 6 bases and J by 5 bases, with 13 bases left in between. What was sequenced were expressed TCRB transcripts, since all of the isolated RNA had been reverse transcribed. Profiled with immunoSEQ multiplex PCR; TCRdb holds only in-frame clones, not every one. The profile shows roughly 12,000 clones, about half of them singletons. The study, taken as a whole, reports: All four CD4+ subsets of Type 1 diabetes patients contained TCRB CDR3s that were moderately but significantly shorter.

This clone came up a few times. What it binds is not known. This TCR derives from a man aged 18 to 30 in good health. V gene TRBV28 combines with J gene TRBJ2-2; possibly TRBD1 for D (6 bases). The sequenced sample consisted of stem cell memory CD4+ T cells from blood. The CDR3 here is CASSPGDRTGELFF. The CDR3, as DNA: TGTGCCAGCAGCCCAGGGGATCGGACCGGGGAGCTGTTTTTT.